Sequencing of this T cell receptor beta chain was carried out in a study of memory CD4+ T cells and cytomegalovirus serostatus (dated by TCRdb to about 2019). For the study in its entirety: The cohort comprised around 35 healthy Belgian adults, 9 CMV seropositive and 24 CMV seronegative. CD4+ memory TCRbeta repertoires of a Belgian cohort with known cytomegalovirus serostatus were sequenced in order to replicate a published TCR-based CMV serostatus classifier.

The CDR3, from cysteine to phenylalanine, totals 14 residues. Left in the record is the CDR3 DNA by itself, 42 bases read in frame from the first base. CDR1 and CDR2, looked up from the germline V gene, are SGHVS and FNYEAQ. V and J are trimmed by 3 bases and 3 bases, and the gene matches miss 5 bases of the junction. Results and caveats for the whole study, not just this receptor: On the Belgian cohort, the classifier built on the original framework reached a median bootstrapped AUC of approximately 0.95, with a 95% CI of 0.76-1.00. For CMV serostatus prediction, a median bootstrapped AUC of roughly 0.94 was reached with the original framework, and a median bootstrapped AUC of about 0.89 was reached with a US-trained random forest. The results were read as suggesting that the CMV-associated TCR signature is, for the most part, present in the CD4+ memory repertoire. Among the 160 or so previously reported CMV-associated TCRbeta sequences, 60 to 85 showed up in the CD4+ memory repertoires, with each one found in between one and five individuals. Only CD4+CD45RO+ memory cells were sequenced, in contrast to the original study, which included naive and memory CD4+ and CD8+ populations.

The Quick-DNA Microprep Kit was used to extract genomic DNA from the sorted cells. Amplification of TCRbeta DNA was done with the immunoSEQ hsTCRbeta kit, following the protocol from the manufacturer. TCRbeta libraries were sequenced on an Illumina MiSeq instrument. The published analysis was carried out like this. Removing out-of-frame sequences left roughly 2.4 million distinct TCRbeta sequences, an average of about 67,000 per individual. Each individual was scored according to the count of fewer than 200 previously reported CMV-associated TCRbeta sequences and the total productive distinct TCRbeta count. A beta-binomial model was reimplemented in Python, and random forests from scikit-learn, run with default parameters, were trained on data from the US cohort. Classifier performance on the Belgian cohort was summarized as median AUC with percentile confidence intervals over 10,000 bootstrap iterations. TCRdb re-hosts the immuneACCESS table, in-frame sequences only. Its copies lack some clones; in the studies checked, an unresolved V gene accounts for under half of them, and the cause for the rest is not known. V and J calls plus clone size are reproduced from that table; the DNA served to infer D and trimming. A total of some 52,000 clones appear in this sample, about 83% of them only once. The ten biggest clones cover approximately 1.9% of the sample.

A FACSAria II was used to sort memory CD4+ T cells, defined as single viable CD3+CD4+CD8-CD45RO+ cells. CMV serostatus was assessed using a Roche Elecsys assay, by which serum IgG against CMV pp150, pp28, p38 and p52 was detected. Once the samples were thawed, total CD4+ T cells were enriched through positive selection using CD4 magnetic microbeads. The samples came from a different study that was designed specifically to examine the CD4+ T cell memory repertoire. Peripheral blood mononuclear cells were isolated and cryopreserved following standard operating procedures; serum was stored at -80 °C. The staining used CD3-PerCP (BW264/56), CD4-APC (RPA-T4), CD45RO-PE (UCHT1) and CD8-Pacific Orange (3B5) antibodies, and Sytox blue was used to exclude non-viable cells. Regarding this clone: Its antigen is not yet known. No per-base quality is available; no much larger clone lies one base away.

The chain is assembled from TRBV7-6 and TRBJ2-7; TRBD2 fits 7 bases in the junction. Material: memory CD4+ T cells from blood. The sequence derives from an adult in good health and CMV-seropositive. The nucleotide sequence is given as TGTGCCAGCAGCTTTAGCGGGTCCCACTACGAGCAGTACTTC. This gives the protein CASSFSGSHYEQYF.